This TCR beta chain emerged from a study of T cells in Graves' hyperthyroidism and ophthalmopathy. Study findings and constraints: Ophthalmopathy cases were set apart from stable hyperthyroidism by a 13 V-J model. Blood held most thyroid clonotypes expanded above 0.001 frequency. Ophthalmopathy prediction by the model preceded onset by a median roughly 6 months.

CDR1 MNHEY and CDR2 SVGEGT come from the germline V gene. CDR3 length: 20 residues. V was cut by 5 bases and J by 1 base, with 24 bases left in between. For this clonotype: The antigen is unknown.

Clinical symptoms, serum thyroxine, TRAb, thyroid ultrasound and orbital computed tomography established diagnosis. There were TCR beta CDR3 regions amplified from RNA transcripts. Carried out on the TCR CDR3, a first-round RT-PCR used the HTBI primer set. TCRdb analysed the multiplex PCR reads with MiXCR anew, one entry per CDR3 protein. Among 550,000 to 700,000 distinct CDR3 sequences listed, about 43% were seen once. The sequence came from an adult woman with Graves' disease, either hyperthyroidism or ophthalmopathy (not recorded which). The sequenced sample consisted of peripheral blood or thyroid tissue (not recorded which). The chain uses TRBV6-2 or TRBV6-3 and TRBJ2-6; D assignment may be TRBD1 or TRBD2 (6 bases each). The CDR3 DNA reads TGTGCCAGCAGTCTCCACCCCGGGGGCAGTAGGGCTTCTGGGGCCAACGTCCTGACTTTC. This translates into CASSLHPGGSRASGANVLTF.